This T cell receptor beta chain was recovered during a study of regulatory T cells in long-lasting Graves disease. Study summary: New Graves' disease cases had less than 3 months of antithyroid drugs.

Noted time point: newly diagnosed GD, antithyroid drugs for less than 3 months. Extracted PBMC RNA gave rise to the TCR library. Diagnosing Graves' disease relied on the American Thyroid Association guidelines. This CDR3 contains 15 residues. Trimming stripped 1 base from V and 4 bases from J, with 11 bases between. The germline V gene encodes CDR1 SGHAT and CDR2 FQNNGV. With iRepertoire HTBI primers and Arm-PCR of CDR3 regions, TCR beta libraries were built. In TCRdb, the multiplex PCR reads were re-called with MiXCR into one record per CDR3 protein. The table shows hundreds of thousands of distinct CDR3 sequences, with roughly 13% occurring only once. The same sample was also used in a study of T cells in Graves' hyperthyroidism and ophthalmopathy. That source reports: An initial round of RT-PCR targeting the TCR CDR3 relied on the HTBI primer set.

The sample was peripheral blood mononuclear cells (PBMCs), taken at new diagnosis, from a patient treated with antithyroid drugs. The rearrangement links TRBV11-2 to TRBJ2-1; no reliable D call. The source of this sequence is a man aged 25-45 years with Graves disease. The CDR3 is CASSLAGNSYNEQFF. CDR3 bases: TGTGCCAGCAGCTTAGCGGGTAACTCTTACAATGAGCAGTTCTTC.